These 14 T cell receptor beta chains originate from one sample sequenced in a study of T-cell reconstitution after alpha-beta-depleted transplantation in children. Unique molecular identifiers tagged the TCRbeta library. TCRdb re-called the PCR reads with MiXCR, one entry per CDR3 protein. The table has hundreds of thousands of distinct CDR3 sequences, under 9.5% seen once. The starting material was PBMCs from the stem cell graft donor, obtained from the stem cell graft. The origin of the receptors is a human donor who donated a stem cell graft to a child with acute lymphoblastic leukemia.

This chain links TRBV5-1 with TRBJ2-6, with D perhaps TRBD2 (5 bases). V was shortened by 2 bases and J by 0 bases, with 15 bases between the two germline ends. Germline V gene data show CDR1 as SGHRS and CDR2 as YFSETQ. The CDR3 spans 18 residues. Here the CDR3 reads CASSFAPMGSSGANVLTF. In DNA, the CDR3 is TGCGCCAGCAGCTTTGCCCCCATGGGGAGCTCTGGGGCCAACGTCCTGACTTTC.

V and J are TRBV19 and TRBJ2-7, with a weak D call TRBD1 (6 bases). CDR3 length: 13 residues. Trimming stripped 8 bases from V and 4 bases from J, with 15 bases between. The germline V gene has CDR1 LNHDA and CDR2 SQIVND (reference sequence). The DNA for the CDR3 is TGTGCCAGTGCAACAGGGTCTAAATACGAGCAGTACTTC. Residues: CASATGSKYEQYF.

The sample holds many counts of this clonotype. V gene TRBV20-1 combines with J gene TRBJ2-3; 13 bases align to TRBD2. The germline V gene encodes CDR1 DFQATT and CDR2 SNEGSKA (reference sequence). With 5 bases clipped from V and 1 base from J, the junction kept 6 bases outside the gene matches. CDR3 size: 16 residues. DNA of the CDR3: TGCAGTGCTTTCACTAGCGGGGGGGACGGCACAGATACGCAGTATTTT. This codes for CSAFTSGGDGTDTQYF.

This chain links TRBV4-3 with TRBJ2-3; 9 nucleotides line up with TRBD2. This CDR3 comprises 16 residues. Germline-derived CDR1 and CDR2 are LGHNA and YSLEER. J was trimmed by 2 bases and V by 3 bases; bases with no gene match: 6. In DNA form, the CDR3 reads TGCGCCAGCAGCCAGGCCGGCGGGGGGGCCACAGATACGCAGTATTTT. It is translated as CASSQAGGGATDTQYF.

This clonotype was seen many times. The V call is TRBV12-3 or TRBV12-4, the J call TRBJ1-4; 7 bases fit TRBD1. CDR3 size: 15 residues. The V segment lost 6 bases and the J segment 5 bases; nucleotides outside the gene matches: 9. DNA for the CDR3: TGTGCCAGCAGCCCGGGGACAGCCACAAATGAAAAACTGTTTTTT. Translating gives CASSPGTATNEKLFF.

J is TRBJ1-1 and V is TRBV6-6; tentative D call: TRBD1 (5 bases). Trimming stripped 2 bases from V and 6 bases from J, with 10 bases between. Germline loops: CDR1 MNHNY, CDR2 SVGAGI (reference sequence). The CDR3 extends over 13 amino acids. CDR3 sequence reads: CASSYERGPEAFF. DNA for the CDR3: TGTGCCAGCAGTTACGAGCGGGGACCTGAAGCTTTCTTT.

Written as DNA, the CDR3 is TGCGCCAGCAGCCAAGGGACCGAGGGGATGGCTTTCTTT. Protein sequence: CASSQGTEGMAFF. The chain recombines TRBV5-1 with TRBJ1-1, with a weak D call TRBD1 (5 bases). The CDR3 has 13 amino acids. Germline CDR1 SGHRS, CDR2 YFSETQ. The germline V and J ends were trimmed by 4 bases and 11 bases, with 18 bases remaining between them. The whole variable domain, filled in from reference TRBV5-1 and TRBJ1-1, reads KAGVTQTPRYLIKTRGQQVTLSCSPISGHRSVSWYQQTPGQGLQFLFEYFSETQRNKGNFPGRFSGRQFSNSRSEMNVSTLELGDSALYLCASSQGTEGMAFFGQGTRLTVV.

This clonotype has a handful of counts. This sequence joins TRBV9 and TRBJ2-1; 12 bases align to TRBD2. This CDR3 has 17 amino acids. V was pared by 1 base and J by 9 bases, with 11 bases of the junction left unmatched. Germline V lookup: CDR1 SGDLS, CDR2 YYNGEE. The CDR3 region is CASSVLRASGGAGEQFF. The CDR3 nucleotides are TGTGCCAGCAGCGTATTACGCGCTAGCGGGGGGGCAGGTGAGCAGTTCTTC.

This sequence joins TRBV5-1 and TRBJ2-2; 7 bases agree with TRBD1. Germline-derived CDR1 and CDR2 are SGHRS and YFSETQ. V lost 8 bases, J lost 0 bases, and 4 bases stayed unmatched. CDR3 length equals 14 residues. This CDR3 is CASRDRTNTGELFF. The DNA of the CDR3 is TGCGCCAGTCGGGACAGAACGAACACCGGGGAGCTGTTTTTT.

The chain has TRBV2 and TRBJ1-1; D is undetermined. Trimming stripped 7 bases from V and 4 bases from J, with 16 bases between. This CDR3 comprises 14 residues. Germline V gene data show CDR1 as SNHLY and CDR2 as FYNNEI. CDR3 sequence reads: CASTERTGVTEAFF. CDR3 sequence (DNA): TGTGCCAGCACCGAAAGGACCGGGGTCACTGAAGCTTTCTTT. Combining the CDR3 with reference TRBV2 and TRBJ1-1 gives the whole variable domain EPEVTQTPSHQVTQMGQEVILRCVPISNHLYFYWYRQILGQKVEFLVSFYNNEISEKSEIFDDQFSVERPDGSNFTLKIRSTKLEDSAMYFCASTERTGVTEAFFGQGTRLTVV.

This clonotype was recorded many times. This chain links TRBV7-9 with TRBJ2-5; D unclear. Trimming took off 5 bases at V and 3 bases at J, with 16 bases between the two ends. CDR3 length equals 15 residues. The germline CDR1 and CDR2 sequences are SEHNR and FQNEAQ (reference sequence). The CDR3 nucleotides read TGTGCCAGCAGCCCCGAATCGTCAGCTGAAGAGACCCAGTACTTC. As protein: CASSPESSAEETQYF. Drawing the rest from reference TRBV7-9 and TRBJ2-5, the complete variable domain is DTGVSQNPRHKITKRGQNVTFRCDPISEHNRLYWYRQTLGQGPEFLTYFQNEAQLEKSRLLSDRFSAERPKGSFSTLEIQRTEQGDSAMYLCASSPESSAEETQYFGPGTRLLVL.

This clonotype was observed a handful of times. CDR3: CATSPGGNPQETQYF. The CDR3 DNA follows: TGTGCCACCAGCCCGGGCGGGAACCCCCAAGAGACCCAGTACTTC. The V gene is TRBV15, the J gene TRBJ2-5; possible D gene TRBD2, 6 bases. The V gene's germline CDR1 is LNHNV and CDR2 YYDKDF (reference sequence). The CDR3 is 15 amino acids. Trimming stripped 5 bases from V and 1 base from J, with 14 bases between.

This clonotype came up a few times. The genes are TRBV5-1 and TRBJ2-2; D gene uncertain. Per germline, CDR1 SGHRS and CDR2 YFSETQ. Trimming left V 4 bases short and J 2 bases short, with 12 bases between. The CDR3 has 15 residues. The CDR3 loop is CASSPNDINTGELFF. CDR3 nucleotides: TGCGCCAGCAGCCCCAATGATATCAACACCGGGGAGCTGTTTTTT.

The rearrangement uses TRBV7-9 and TRBJ2-1; 12 nucleotides agree with TRBD1. Germline CDR1 and CDR2: SEHNR and FQNEAQ (reference sequence). CDR3 size: 17 residues. The J segment lost 8 bases and the V segment lost 5 bases, leaving 13 bases of the junction unmatched. The CDR3 nucleotides are TGTGCCAGCAGCCCTACAGCCCCGGGACAGGGGGCCGATGAGCAGTTCTTC. It yields the protein CASSPTAPGQGADEQFF.